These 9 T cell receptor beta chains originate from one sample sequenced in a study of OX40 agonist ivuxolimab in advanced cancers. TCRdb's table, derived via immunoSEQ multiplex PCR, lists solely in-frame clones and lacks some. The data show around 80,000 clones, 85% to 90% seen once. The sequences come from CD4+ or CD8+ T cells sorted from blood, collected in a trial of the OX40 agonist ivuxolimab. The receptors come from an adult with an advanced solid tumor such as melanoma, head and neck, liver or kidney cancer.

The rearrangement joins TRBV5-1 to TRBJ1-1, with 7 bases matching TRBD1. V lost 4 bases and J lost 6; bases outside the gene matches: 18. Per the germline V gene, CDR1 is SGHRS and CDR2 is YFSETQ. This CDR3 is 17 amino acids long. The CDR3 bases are TGCGCCAGCAGCCTTACAGGACAGGCAGGGGGAAGAGCTGAAGCTTTCTTT. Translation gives CASSLTGQAGGRAEAFF. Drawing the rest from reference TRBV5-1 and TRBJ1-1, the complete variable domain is KAGVTQTPRYLIKTRGQQVTLSCSPISGHRSVSWYQQTPGQGLQFLFEYFSETQRNKGNFPGRFSGRQFSNSRSEMNVSTLELGDSALYLCASSLTGQAGGRAEAFFGQGTRLTVV.

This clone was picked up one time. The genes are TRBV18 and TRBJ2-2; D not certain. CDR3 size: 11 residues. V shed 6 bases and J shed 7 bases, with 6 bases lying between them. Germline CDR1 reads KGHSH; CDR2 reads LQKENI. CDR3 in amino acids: CASSLHGELFF. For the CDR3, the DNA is TGTGCCAGCTCCCTTCACGGGGAGCTGTTTTTT.

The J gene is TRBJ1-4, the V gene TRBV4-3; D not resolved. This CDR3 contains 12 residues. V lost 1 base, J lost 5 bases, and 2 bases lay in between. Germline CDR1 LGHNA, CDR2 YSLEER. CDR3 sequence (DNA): TGCGCCAGCAGCCAAGGGAATGAAAAACTGTTTTTT. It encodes CASSQGNEKLFF.

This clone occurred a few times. CDR3 bases: TGTGCCAGTACGGCGACGGGCTATGGCTACACCTTC. Translating it yields CASTATGYGYTF. This rearrangement joins TRBV19 to TRBJ1-2, with D hard to call. V dropped 7 bases and J dropped 4 bases, with 10 bases sitting between them. Germline V gene data show CDR1 as LNHDA and CDR2 as SQIVND (reference sequence). There are 12 residues in the CDR3.

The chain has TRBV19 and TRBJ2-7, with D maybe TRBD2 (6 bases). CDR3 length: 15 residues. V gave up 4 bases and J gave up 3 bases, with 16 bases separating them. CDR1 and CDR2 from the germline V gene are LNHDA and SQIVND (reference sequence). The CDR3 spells CASSRSGTLYYEQYF. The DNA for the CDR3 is TGTGCCAGTAGTAGATCCGGGACTTTATACTACGAGCAGTACTTC.

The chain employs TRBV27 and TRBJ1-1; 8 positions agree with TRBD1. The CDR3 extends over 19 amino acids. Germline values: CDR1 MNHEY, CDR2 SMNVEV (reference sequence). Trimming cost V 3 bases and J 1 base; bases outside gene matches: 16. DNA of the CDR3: TGTGCCAGCAGTTTCCTCTCCTCAGGGGGCTCGTATAGGAACACTGAAGCTTTCTTT. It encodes CASSFLSSGGSYRNTEAFF.

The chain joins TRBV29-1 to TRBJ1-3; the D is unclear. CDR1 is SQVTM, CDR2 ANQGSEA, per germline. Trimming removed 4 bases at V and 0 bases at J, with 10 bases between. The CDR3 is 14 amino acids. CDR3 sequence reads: CSVVGESSGNTIYF. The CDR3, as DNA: TGCAGCGTTGTCGGGGAAAGCTCTGGAAACACCATATATTTT.

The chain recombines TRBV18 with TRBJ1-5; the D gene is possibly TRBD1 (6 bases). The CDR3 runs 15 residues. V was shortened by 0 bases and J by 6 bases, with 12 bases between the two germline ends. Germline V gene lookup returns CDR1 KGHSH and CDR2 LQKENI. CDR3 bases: TGTGCCAGCTCACCACCGGGGGGCCGGGGTCAGCCCCAGCATTTT. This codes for CASSPPGGRGQPQHF.

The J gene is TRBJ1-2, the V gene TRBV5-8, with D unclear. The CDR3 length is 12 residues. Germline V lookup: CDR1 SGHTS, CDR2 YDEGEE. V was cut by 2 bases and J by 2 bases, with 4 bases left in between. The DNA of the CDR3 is TGTGCCAGCAGCTTCAGGAACTATGGCTACACCTTC. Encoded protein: CASSFRNYGYTF.